This T cell receptor beta chain was sequenced for a study of ipilimumab plus nivolumab after autologous stem cell transplantation. Patients received nivolumab 3 mg/kg at weeks 1, 4, 7, 10, then fortnightly to week 26. Generated by immunoSEQ multiplex PCR, the TCRdb table keeps only in-frame clones and is missing some. The sample includes some 87,000 clones, more than 80% of them seen just once. The receptor was isolated from a male donor with diffuse large B-cell lymphoma. The material sequenced was PBMCs, taken in a trial of ipilimumab plus nivolumab as post-transplant consolidation.

CDR3 DNA: TGTGCCAGCAGGCGACGGGCAGGGGTTGCAGATACGCAGTATTTT. Protein: CASRRRAGVADTQYF. The chain recombines TRBV27 with TRBJ2-3; tentatively, D is TRBD1 (6 bases). The length of the CDR3 is 15 residues. Trimming shortened V by 6 bases and J by 4 bases, and 17 bases separated the two germline ends. Germline V gene lookup returns CDR1 MNHEY and CDR2 SMNVEV (reference sequence).